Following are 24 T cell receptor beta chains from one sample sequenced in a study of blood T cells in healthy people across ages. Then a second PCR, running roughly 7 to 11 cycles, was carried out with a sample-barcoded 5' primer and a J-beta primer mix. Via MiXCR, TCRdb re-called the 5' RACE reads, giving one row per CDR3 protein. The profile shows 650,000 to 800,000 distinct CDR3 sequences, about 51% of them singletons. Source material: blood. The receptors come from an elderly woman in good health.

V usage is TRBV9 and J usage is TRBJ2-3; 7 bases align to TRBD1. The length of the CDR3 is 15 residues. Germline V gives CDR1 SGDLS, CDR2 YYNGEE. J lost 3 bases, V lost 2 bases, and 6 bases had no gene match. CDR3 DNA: TGTGCCAGCAGCGTCGAGGGGGCTAGGACAGATACGCAGTATTTT. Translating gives CASSVEGARTDTQYF.

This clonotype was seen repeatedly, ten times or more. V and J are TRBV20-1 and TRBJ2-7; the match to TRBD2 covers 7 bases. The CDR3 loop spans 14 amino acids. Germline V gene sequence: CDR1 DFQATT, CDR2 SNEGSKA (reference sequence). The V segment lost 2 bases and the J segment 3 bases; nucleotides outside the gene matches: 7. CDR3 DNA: TGCAGTGCTAGATGGGCTAGCGGCAACTACGAGCAGTACTTC. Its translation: CSARWASGNYEQYF.

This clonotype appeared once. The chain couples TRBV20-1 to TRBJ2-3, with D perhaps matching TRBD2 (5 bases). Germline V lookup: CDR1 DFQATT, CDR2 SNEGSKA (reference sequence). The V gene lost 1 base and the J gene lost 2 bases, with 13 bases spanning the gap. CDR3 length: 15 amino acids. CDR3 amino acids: CSARGSVDFTDTQYF. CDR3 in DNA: TGCAGTGCTAGAGGTAGCGTTGACTTCACAGATACGCAGTATTTT.

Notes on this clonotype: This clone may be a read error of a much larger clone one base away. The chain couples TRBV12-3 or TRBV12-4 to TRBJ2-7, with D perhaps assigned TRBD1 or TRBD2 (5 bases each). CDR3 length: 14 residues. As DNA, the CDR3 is TGTACCAGCAGCTTCTCGGTCGGGACCTACGGGCAGTACTTC. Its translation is CTSSFSVGTYGQYF.

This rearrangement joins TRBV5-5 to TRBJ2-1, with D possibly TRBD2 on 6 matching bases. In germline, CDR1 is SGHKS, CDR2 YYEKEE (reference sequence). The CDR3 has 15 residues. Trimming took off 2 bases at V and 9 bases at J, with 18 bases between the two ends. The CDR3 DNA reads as TGTGCCAGCAGCTTCAGGGACTCCACGGGGAGTGAGCAGTTCTTC. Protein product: CASSFRDSTGSEQFF. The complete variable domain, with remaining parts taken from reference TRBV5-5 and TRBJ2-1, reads DAGVTQSPTHLIKTRGQQVTLRCSPISGHKSVSWYQQVLGQGPQFIFQYYEKEERGRGNFPDRFSARQFPNYSSELNVNALLLGDSALYLCASSFRDSTGSEQFFGPGTRLTVL.

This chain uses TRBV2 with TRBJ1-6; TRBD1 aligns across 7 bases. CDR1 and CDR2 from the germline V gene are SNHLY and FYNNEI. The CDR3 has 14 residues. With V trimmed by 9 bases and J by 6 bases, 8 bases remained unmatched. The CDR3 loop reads CASHPGQTNSPLHF. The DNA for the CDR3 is TGTGCCAGTCATCCGGGACAGACTAATTCACCCCTCCACTTT. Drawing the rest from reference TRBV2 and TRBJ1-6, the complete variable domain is EPEVTQTPSHQVTQMGQEVILRCVPISNHLYFYWYRQILGQKVEFLVSFYNNEISEKSEIFDDQFSVERPDGSNFTLKIRSTKLEDSAMYFCASHPGQTNSPLHFGNGTRLTVT.

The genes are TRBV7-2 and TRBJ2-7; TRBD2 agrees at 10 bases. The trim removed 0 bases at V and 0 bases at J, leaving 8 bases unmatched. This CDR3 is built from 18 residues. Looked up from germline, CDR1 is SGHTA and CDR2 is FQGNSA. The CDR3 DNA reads TGTGCCAGCAGCTTAGCCCTCTCGACTAGCGGGCTCTCCTACGAGCAGTACTTC. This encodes CASSLALSTSGLSYEQYF.

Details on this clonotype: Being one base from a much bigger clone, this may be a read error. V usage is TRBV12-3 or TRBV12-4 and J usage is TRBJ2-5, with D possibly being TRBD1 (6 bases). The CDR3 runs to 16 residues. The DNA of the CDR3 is TGTGCCGGCAGTTTTGGGGGACAACAACTCCAAGAGACCCAGTACTTC. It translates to CAGSFGGQQLQETQYF.

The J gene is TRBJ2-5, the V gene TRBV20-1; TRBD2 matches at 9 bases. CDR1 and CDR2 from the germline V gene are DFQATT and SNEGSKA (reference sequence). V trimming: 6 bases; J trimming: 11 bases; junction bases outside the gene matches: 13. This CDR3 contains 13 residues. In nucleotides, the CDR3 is TGCAGTGCGCCTAGCGGGACAGACAATGAGCAGTACTTC. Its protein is CSAPSGTDNEQYF.

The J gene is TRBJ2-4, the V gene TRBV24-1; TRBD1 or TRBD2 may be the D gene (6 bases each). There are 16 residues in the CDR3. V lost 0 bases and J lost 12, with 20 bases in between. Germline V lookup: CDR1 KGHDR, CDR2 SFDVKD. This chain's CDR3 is CATSDLRFGGQETQYF. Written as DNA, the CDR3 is TGTGCCACCAGTGATTTGAGGTTCGGGGGCCAAGAGACTCAGTACTTC.

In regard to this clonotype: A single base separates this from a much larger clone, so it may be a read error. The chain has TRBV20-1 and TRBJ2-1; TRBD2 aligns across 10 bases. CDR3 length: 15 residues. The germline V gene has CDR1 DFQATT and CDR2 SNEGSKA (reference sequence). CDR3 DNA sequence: TGCGGTGCTAGAGAAGCGGGAGGGCCTCGGAATGAGCAGTTCTTC. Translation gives CGAREAGGPRNEQFF.

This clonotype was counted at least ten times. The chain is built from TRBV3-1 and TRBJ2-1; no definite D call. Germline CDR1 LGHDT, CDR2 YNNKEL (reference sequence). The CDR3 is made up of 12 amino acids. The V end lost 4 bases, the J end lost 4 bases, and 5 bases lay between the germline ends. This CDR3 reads CASSRPYNEQFF. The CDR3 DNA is TGTGCCAGCAGCCGTCCTTACAATGAGCAGTTCTTC.

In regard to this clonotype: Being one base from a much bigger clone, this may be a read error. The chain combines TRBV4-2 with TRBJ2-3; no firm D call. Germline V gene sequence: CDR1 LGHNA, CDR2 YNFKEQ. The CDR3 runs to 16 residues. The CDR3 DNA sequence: TGTGCCCGCAGCCAAGATGAAGGACGAGGCACAGATACGCAGTATTTT. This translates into CARSQDEGRGTDTQYF.

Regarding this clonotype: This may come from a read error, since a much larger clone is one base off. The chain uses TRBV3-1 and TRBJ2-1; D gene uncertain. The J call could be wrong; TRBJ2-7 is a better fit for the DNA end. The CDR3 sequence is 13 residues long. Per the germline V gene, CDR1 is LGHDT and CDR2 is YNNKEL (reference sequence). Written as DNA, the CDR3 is TGTGCCAGCTCTCTGGGCCACTACAATGAGCAGTACTTC. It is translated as CASSLGHYNEQYF.

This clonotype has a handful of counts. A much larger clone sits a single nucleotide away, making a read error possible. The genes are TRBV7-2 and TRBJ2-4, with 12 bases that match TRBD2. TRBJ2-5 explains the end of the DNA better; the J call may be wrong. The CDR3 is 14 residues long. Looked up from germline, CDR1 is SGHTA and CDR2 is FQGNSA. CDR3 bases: TGTGCCAGCAGCACGGGACTAGCGGGAGAGACCCAGTACTTC. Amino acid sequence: CASSTGLAGETQYF.

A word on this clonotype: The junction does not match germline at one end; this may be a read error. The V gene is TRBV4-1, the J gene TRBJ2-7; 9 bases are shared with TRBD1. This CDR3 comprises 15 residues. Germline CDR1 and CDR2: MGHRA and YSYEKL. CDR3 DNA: TGCGCCAGCAACCAAGTAAGGGGACAGGGCTACGAGCAGTACTTC. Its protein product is CASNQVRGQGYEQYF.

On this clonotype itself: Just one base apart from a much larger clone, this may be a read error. The CDR3 is CASMAGLAEYYNEQFF. In DNA form, the CDR3 reads TGTGCCAGCATGGCCGGGCTAGCGGAATACTACAATGAGCAGTTCTTC. The chain employs TRBV6-2 or TRBV6-3 and TRBJ2-1; 7 bases align to TRBD2. The V segment lost 7 bases and the J segment 3 bases; nucleotides outside the gene matches: 12. The CDR3 spans 16 residues. In germline, CDR1 is MNHEY, CDR2 SVGEGT.

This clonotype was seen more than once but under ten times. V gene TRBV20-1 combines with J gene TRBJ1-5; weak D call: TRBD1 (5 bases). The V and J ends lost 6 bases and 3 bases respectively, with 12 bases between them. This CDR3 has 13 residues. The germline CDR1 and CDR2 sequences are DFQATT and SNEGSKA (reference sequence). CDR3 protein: CSAGVGDNQPQHF. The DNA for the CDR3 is TGCAGTGCCGGGGTGGGGGACAATCAGCCCCAGCATTTT.

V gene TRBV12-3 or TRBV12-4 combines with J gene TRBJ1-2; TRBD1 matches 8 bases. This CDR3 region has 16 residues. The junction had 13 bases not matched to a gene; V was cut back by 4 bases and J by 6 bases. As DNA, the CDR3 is TGTGCCAGCAGTTATGGGACAGGTGGGCGAGGCCATGGCTACACCTTC. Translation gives CASSYGTGGRGHGYTF.

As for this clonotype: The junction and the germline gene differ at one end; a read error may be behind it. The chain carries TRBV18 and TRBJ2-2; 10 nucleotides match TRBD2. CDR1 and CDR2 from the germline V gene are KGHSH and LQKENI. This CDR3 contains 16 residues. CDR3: CASSRRTSGSTGEPFF. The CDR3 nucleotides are TGTGCCAGCTCACGGCGGACTAGCGGAAGCACCGGGGAGCCGTTTTTT.

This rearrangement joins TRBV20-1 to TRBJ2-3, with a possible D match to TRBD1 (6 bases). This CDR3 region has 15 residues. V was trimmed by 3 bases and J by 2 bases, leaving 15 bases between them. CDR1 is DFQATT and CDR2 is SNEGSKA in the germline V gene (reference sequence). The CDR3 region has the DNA TGCAGTGCTAGTAGGGGGTATAGGAACACAGATACGCAGTATTTT. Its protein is CSASRGYRNTDTQYF.

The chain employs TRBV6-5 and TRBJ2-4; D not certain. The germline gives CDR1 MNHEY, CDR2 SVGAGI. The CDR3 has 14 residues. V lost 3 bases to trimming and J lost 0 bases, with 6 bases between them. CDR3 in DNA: TGTGCCAGCAGTTATTCAGTAGCCAAAAACATTCAGTACTTC. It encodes CASSYSVAKNIQYF.

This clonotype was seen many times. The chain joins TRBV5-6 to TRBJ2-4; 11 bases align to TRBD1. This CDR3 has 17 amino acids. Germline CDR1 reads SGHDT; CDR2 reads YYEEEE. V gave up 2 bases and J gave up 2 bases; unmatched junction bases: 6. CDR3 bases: TGTGCCAGCAGCTTCCGGGACAGGGGGGTTTCCAAAAACATTCAGTACTTC. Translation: CASSFRDRGVSKNIQYF.

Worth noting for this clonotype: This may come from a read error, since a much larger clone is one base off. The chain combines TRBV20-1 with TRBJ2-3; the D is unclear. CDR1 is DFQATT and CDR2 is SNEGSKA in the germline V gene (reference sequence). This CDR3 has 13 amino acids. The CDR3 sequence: CSAAADSTDAQYF. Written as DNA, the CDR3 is TGCAGTGCTGCCGCAGATAGCACAGATGCGCAGTATTTT.